Each of the 27 T cell receptor beta chains below was sequenced from the same sample in a study of T cells in localized non-small cell lung cancer. Assay: immunoSEQ multiplex PCR; the TCRdb copy retains only in-frame clones and omits some. The table records roughly 3,000 clones, more than 20% of them present only once. The sample here was lung tumor tissue, taken before any cancer treatment. Receptor source: a male donor at least 60 years old with stage II lung adenocarcinoma.

This clone was found a few times. The chain is built from TRBV9 and TRBJ2-7; perhaps TRBD1 as D (6 bases). Between the trimmed V and J ends, which lost 0 bases and 3 bases, there was a span of 13 bases. The CDR3 spans 15 residues. The germline gives CDR1 SGDLS, CDR2 YYNGEE. CDR3 loop: CASSVAPGDFYEQYF. The CDR3 DNA sequence: TGTGCCAGCAGCGTAGCTCCAGGGGATTTCTACGAGCAGTACTTC.

This sequence joins TRBV15 and TRBJ1-4; no reliable D call. The CDR3 is 14 residues long. Trimming took 0 bases from V and 3 from J, leaving 5 bases between them. Germline CDR1 is LNHNV and CDR2 is YYDKDF (reference sequence). DNA of the CDR3: TGTGCCACCAGCAGAGAGGCTGCTAATGAAAAACTGTTTTTT. It translates to CATSREAANEKLFF.

Comment on this clone: Other nucleotide sequences in the sample specify the same CDR3. The V and J genes are TRBV18 and TRBJ1-6; unclear D gene. V dropped 3 bases and J dropped 6 bases, with 6 bases sitting between them. The CDR3 consists of 13 residues. The V gene's germline CDR1 is KGHSH and CDR2 LQKENI. This CDR3 is CASSPGLNSPLHF. In DNA, the CDR3 is TGTGCCAGCTCACCCGGCCTTAATTCACCCCTCCACTTT.

This clone ranks as medium-sized. V and J are TRBV11-3 and TRBJ1-1, with D uncertain. The length of the CDR3 is 14 residues. V gave up 5 bases and J gave up 4 bases, with 14 bases separating them. CDR1 SGHNT and CDR2 YENEEA come from the germline V gene. The CDR3 DNA reads as TGTGCCAGCAGCCGGAGCGTGGGGAGCACTGAAGCTTTCTTT. It encodes CASSRSVGSTEAFF.

This rearrangement joins TRBV29-1 to TRBJ2-4; either TRBD1 or TRBD2 may supply D (6 bases each). Germline values: CDR1 SQVTM, CDR2 ANQGSEA. The CDR3 runs to 13 residues. V was clipped by 1 base and J by 8 bases, with 12 bases between them. CDR3 nucleotides: TGCAGCGTTGAAGCTGGAGGGGGAGACATTCAGTACTTC. Translated, it gives CSVEAGGGDIQYF.

This clone was found a few times. J is TRBJ2-1 and V is TRBV30, with 10 bases that match TRBD1. CDR3 length equals 13 residues. The J segment lost 9 bases and the V segment lost 0 bases, leaving 2 bases of the junction unmatched. Germline CDR1 reads GTSNPN; CDR2 reads SVGIG (reference sequence). CDR3 nucleotide sequence: TGTGCCTGGAGTGTTGACAGGGGGCTTGAGCAGTTCTTC. Translated, it gives CAWSVDRGLEQFF.

This clone was counted a few times. The rearrangement links TRBV9 to TRBJ1-1; 8 bases are shared with TRBD1. V shed 5 bases, J shed 0 bases, and the junction held 6 bases outside the gene matches. The length of the CDR3 is 15 residues. Germline V lookup: CDR1 SGDLS, CDR2 YYNGEE. The CDR3, as DNA: TGTGCCAGCAGTGAACCGGGACAGGTGAACACTGAAGCTTTCTTT. Protein sequence: CASSEPGQVNTEAFF.

In its sample, this clone was seen once. This rearrangement joins TRBV19 to TRBJ2-7; TRBD1 agrees at 7 bases. Germline values: CDR1 LNHDA, CDR2 SQIVND (reference sequence). The CDR3 length is 14 residues. V shed 6 bases, J shed 5 bases, and the junction held 10 bases outside the gene matches. CDR3: CASSTYRGRHEQYF. Here the CDR3 DNA reads TGTGCCAGTAGCACTTACAGGGGACGACACGAGCAGTACTTC.

V gene TRBV9 combines with J gene TRBJ1-5, with 8 nucleotides matching TRBD1. V trimming: 5 bases; J trimming: 7 bases; junction bases outside the gene matches: 8. Per germline, CDR1 SGDLS and CDR2 YYNGEE. CDR3 length: 14 amino acids. CDR3 loop: CASSGRTGLQPQHF. Written as DNA, the CDR3 is TGTGCCAGCAGTGGGCGGACAGGGTTGCAGCCCCAGCATTTT. The whole variable domain, remainder taken from reference TRBV9 and TRBJ1-5, is DSGVTQTPKHLITATGQRVTLRCSPRSGDLSVYWYQQSLDQGLQFLIQYYNGEERAKGNILERFSAQQFPDLHSELNLSSLELGDSALYFCASSGRTGLQPQHFGDGTRLSIL.

This clone was picked up a small number of times. This sequence joins TRBV28 and TRBJ1-3, with TRBD1 as a possible D gene (5 bases). V dropped 7 bases and J dropped 2 bases, with 15 bases sitting between them. This CDR3 contains 15 residues. CDR1 is MDHEN and CDR2 is SYDVKM in the germline V gene. Written as DNA, the CDR3 is TGTGCCAGCAATTCTCTTCAGGGCCCTGGAAACACCATATATTTT. Translated: CASNSLQGPGNTIYF.

This clone is medium-sized in the sample. The rearrangement uses TRBV11-3 and TRBJ1-4; TRBD1 matches at 7 bases. CDR1 is SGHNT, CDR2 YENEEA, per germline. This CDR3 has 15 amino acids. The junction had 6 bases not matched to a gene; V was cut back by 3 bases and J by 5 bases. DNA for the CDR3: TGTGCCAGCAGCTTGCCAGGGGGAGGAAATGAAAAACTGTTTTTT. It encodes CASSLPGGGNEKLFF. Drawing the rest from reference TRBV11-3 and TRBJ1-4, the complete variable domain is EAGVVQSPRYKIIEKKQPVAFWCNPISGHNTLYWYLQNLGQGPELLIRYENEEAVDDSQLPKDRFSAERLKGVDSTLKIQPAELGDSAVYLCASSLPGGGNEKLFFGSGTQLSVL.

This clone ranks as medium-sized. The chain employs TRBV6-8 and TRBJ1-5; TRBD1 matches 7 bases. The CDR3 has 17 residues. V lost 10 bases, J lost 0 bases, and 15 bases stayed unmatched. CDR1 is MNHGY and CDR2 is SAAAGT in the germline V gene. This CDR3 reads CATAQGLGVYSNQPQHF. Written as DNA, the CDR3 is TGTGCCACCGCACAGGGGCTGGGAGTGTATAGCAATCAGCCCCAGCATTTT.

This clone showed up just a few times. The chain uses TRBV6-8 and TRBJ1-1; D not resolved. The CDR3 length is 14 residues. Deletions cut 0 bases from V and 3 bases from J, with 8 bases between. Germline V CDR1 and CDR2: MNHGY, SAAAGT. The CDR3 here is CASSYSDGDTEAFF. The CDR3 DNA follows: TGTGCCAGCAGTTACTCGGATGGAGACACTGAAGCTTTCTTT.

The chain carries TRBV28 and TRBJ1-1; 7 bases line up with TRBD1. The CDR3 covers 16 residues. V shed 2 bases, J shed 5 bases, and the junction held 11 bases outside the gene matches. Germline V gene lookup returns CDR1 MDHEN and CDR2 SYDVKM. The DNA of the CDR3 is TGTGCCAGCAGTTTACTTACACAGGGGCTGCGAACTGAAGCTTTCTTT. Translated: CASSLLTQGLRTEAFF.

This clone has more than one count but fewer than ten. CDR3 in amino acids: CASSPLGAGRNTEAFF. The CDR3 nucleotides read TGTGCCAGCTCACCACTGGGGGCAGGGCGGAACACTGAAGCTTTCTTT. V usage is TRBV18 and J usage is TRBJ1-1, with a tentative D call TRBD1 (6 bases). The CDR3 totals 16 residues. Trimming took off 1 base at V and 1 base at J, with 13 bases between the two ends. Germline V gene sequence: CDR1 KGHSH, CDR2 LQKENI.

By sample fraction, this clone is medium-sized. The J gene is TRBJ2-7, the V gene TRBV9; 9 bases line up with TRBD1. Germline CDR1 is SGDLS and CDR2 is YYNGEE. V was clipped by 5 bases and J by 3 bases; unmatched bases: 3. The CDR3 runs to 13 residues. This CDR3 reads CASRGTGIYEQYF. DNA for the CDR3: TGTGCCAGCAGGGGGACAGGGATCTACGAGCAGTACTTC.

The V gene is TRBV6-8, the J gene TRBJ2-1; 7 nucleotides line up with TRBD2. Trimming took 7 bases from V and 10 from J; bases not matched to a gene: 7. From germline, CDR1 is MNHGY and CDR2 SAAAGT. This CDR3 region has 12 residues. The CDR3 sequence is CASTEIGGEQFF. Written as DNA, the CDR3 is TGTGCCAGCACCGAGATCGGGGGGGAGCAGTTCTTC.

This chain uses TRBV19 with TRBJ1-5; D is unclear. Germline V lookup: CDR1 LNHDA, CDR2 SQIVND (reference sequence). This CDR3 has 12 amino acids. The V gene lost 6 bases and the J gene lost 9 bases, with 12 bases spanning the gap. This CDR3 is CASSKGPRPQHF. CDR3 DNA: TGTGCCAGTAGCAAAGGTCCGCGGCCCCAGCATTTT.

The rearrangement links TRBV9 to TRBJ1-2; a weak D match, TRBD1 (5 bases). The V and J ends lost 1 base and 7 bases respectively, with 11 bases between them. CDR1 SGDLS and CDR2 YYNGEE come from the germline V gene. The CDR3 runs to 13 residues. The CDR3 sequence is CASSVTPGGGYTF. Here the CDR3 DNA reads TGTGCCAGCAGCGTAACCCCGGGGGGTGGCTACACCTTC.

The J gene is TRBJ2-3, the V gene TRBV10-1; 7 nucleotides agree with TRBD1. Germline V gene lookup returns CDR1 WNHNN and CDR2 SYGVQD (reference sequence). This CDR3 is built from 15 residues. V was clipped by 5 bases and J by 1 base; unmatched bases: 6. The CDR3 sequence: CASSSTGTGTDTQYF. CDR3 DNA: TGCGCCAGCAGTTCCACCGGGACAGGCACAGATACGCAGTATTTT.

The chain has TRBV19 and TRBJ2-7, with TRBD2 matching over 13 bases. CDR1 and CDR2 (germline): LNHDA, SQIVND (reference sequence). The trim removed 5 bases at V and 0 bases at J, leaving 13 bases unmatched. This CDR3 is built from 19 residues. The CDR3 bases are TGTGCCAGTAGTCCCCTAGTGACTAGCGGGAGGACGTCCTCCTACGAGCAGTACTTC. This encodes CASSPLVTSGRTSSYEQYF.

The chain joins TRBV28 to TRBJ1-2; D is unclear. In germline, CDR1 is MDHEN, CDR2 SYDVKM. V was trimmed by 2 bases and J by 8 bases, leaving 12 bases between them. The length of the CDR3 is 13 residues. CDR3 protein: CASSLVRVGGYTF. The CDR3 DNA reads TGTGCCAGCAGTTTAGTTAGGGTTGGAGGCTACACCTTC.

This clone is medium-sized (0.01 to 0.1%) in the sample. This chain links TRBV10-3 with TRBJ2-7; D is uncertain. V was shortened by 9 bases and J by 1 base, with 19 bases between the two germline ends. The germline CDR1 and CDR2 sequences are ENHRY and SYGVKD. This CDR3 comprises 15 residues. CDR3 protein: CAIATRWSRSYEQYF. CDR3 nucleotides: TGTGCCATAGCCACAAGGTGGAGCAGGTCCTACGAGCAGTACTTC.

This clone was seen a handful of times. This sequence joins TRBV11-3 and TRBJ2-7; D is ambiguous. The CDR3 runs to 14 residues. V lost 5 bases and J lost 0, with 11 bases in between. CDR1 and CDR2 from the germline V gene are SGHNT and YENEEA. The DNA of the CDR3 is TGTGCCAGCAGCGCTACAGCTAACTCCTACGAGCAGTACTTC. This encodes CASSATANSYEQYF.

This clone was observed a few times. The chain links TRBV19 to TRBJ1-2; 7 bases agree with TRBD1. CDR1 LNHDA and CDR2 SQIVND come from the germline V gene (reference sequence). V lost 6 bases to trimming and J lost 8 bases; unmatched junction nucleotides: 12. This CDR3 comprises 14 residues. CDR3: CASRPDREVIGYTF. The CDR3 coding sequence is TGTGCCAGTAGACCCGACAGGGAGGTTATAGGCTACACCTTC.

This chain links TRBV18 with TRBJ2-7; the D is unclear. Germline-derived CDR1 and CDR2 are KGHSH and LQKENI. This CDR3 comprises 13 residues. V lost 1 base to trimming and J lost 3 bases, with 7 bases between them. The CDR3: CASSPQRSYEQYF. CDR3 in DNA: TGTGCCAGCTCACCACAAAGAAGCTACGAGCAGTACTTC.

The gene calls are TRBV6-8 and TRBJ2-7; 9 bases are shared with TRBD2. Germline assignment: CDR1 MNHGY and CDR2 SAAAGT. Germline trimming cut 0 bases from V and 0 bases from J; bases unmatched to any gene: 3. The CDR3 is made up of 16 amino acids. The CDR3 region has the DNA TGTGCCAGCAGTTACTCCCTAGCGGGGAGCTCCTACGAGCAGTACTTC. It is translated as CASSYSLAGSSYEQYF.